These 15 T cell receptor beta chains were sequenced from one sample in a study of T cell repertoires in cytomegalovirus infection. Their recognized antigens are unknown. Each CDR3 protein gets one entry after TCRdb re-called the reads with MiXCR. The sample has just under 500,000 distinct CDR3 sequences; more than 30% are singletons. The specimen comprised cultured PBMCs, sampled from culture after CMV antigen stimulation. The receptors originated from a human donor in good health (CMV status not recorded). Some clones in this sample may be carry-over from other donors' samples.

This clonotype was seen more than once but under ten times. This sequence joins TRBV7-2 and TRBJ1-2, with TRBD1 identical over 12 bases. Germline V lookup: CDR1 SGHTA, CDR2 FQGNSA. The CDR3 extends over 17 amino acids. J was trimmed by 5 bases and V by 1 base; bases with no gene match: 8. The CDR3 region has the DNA TGTGCCAGCAGCTTAGTGCGGCCGGGACAGGGGGCATATGGCTACACCTTC. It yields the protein CASSLVRPGQGAYGYTF.

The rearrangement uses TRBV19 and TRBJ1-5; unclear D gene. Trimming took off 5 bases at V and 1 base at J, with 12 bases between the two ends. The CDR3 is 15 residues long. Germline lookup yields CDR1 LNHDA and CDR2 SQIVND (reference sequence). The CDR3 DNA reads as TGTGCCAGTAGTTCGGAGGGTAGAAGCAATCAGCCCCAGCATTTT. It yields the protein CASSSEGRSNQPQHF.

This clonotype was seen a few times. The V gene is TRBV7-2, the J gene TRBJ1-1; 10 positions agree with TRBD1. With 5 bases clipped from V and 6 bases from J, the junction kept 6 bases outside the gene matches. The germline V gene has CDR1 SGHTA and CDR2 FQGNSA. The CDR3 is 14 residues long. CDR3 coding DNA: TGTGCCAGCAGCCGGGACAGGGGCGTCGCTGAAGCTTTCTTT. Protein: CASSRDRGVAEAFF.

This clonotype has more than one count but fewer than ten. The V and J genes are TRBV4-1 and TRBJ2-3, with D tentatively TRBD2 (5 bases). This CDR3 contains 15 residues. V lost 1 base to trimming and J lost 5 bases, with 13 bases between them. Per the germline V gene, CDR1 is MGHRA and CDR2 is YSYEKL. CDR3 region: CASSQASGRKDTQYF. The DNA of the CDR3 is TGCGCCAGCAGCCAAGCCAGCGGTCGGAAAGATACGCAGTATTTT.

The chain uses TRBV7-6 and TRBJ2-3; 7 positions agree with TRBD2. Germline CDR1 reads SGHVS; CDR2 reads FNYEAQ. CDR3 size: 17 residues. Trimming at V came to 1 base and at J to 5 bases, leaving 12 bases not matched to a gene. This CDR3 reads CASSLVPIEGGKDTQYF. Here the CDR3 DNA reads TGTGCCAGCAGCTTAGTACCTATTGAGGGAGGGAAAGATACGCAGTATTTT.

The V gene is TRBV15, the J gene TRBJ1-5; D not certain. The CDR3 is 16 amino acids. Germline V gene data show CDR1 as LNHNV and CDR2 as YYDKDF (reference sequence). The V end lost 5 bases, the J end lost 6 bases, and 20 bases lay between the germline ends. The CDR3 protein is CATSGEGGGFFQPQHF. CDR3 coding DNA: TGTGCCACCAGCGGCGAGGGTGGAGGGTTTTTTCAGCCCCAGCATTTT.

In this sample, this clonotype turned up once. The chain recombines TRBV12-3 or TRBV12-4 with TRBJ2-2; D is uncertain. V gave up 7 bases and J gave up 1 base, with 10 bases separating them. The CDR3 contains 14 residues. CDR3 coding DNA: TGTGCCAGCAATCCGGGCCGGAACACCGGGGAGCTGTTTTTT. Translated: CASNPGRNTGELFF.

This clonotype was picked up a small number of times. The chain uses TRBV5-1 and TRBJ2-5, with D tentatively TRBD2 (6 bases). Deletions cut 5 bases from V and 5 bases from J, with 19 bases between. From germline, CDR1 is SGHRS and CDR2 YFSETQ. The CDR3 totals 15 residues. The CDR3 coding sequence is TGCGCCAGCAGTTCTACCTCCTGGGGGAGGGAGACCCAGTACTTC. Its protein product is CASSSTSWGRETQYF.

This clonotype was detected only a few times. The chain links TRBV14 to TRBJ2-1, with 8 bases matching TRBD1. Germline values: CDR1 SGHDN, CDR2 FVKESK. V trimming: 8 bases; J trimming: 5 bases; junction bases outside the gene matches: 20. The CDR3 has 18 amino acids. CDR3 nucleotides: TGTGCCAGCCCTCGTGGGAGACAGGGGTTTGATCTGGACAATGAGCAGTTCTTC. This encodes CASPRGRQGFDLDNEQFF.

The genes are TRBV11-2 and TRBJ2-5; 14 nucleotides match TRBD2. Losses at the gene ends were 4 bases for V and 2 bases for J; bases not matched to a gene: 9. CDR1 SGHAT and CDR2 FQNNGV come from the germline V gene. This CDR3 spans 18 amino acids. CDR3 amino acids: CASSSGTSGRPKQETQYF. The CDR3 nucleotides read TGTGCCAGCAGCTCCGGGACTAGCGGGAGACCTAAACAAGAGACCCAGTACTTC.

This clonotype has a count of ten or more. DNA of the CDR3: TGTGCCAGCACCCGTGGCATATATGAAAAACTGTTTTTT. Translated, it gives CASTRGIYEKLFF. J is TRBJ1-4 and V is TRBV7-2; no definite D call. Germline V CDR1 and CDR2: SGHTA, FQGNSA. V lost 7 bases, J lost 6 bases, and 12 bases lay in between. This CDR3 is built from 13 residues. The full variable domain, completed using reference TRBV7-2 and TRBJ1-4, is GAGVSQSPSNKVTEKGKDVELRCDPISGHTALYWYRQSLGQGLEFLIYFQGNSAPDKSGLPSDRFSAERTGGSVSTLTIQRTQQEDSAVYLCASTRGIYEKLFFGSGTQLSVL.

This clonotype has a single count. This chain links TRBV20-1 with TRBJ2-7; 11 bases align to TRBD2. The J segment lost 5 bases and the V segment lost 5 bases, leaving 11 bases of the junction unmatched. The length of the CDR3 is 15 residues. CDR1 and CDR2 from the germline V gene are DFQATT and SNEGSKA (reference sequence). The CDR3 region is CSAARLAGKPHEQYF. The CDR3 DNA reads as TGCAGTGCTGCCCGACTAGCGGGAAAGCCCCACGAGCAGTACTTC.

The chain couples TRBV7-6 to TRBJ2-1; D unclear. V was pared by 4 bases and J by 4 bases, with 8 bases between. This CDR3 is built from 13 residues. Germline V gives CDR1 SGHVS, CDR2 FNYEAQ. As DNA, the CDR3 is TGTGCCAGCAGCTGGTGGTTGTACAATGAGCAGTTCTTC. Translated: CASSWWLYNEQFF.

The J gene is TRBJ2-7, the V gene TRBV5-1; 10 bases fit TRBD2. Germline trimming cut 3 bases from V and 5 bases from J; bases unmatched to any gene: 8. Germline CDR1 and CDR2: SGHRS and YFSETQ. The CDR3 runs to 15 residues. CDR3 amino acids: CASSSLAGTANEQYF. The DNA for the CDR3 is TGCGCCAGCAGCTCACTAGCGGGAACGGCTAACGAGCAGTACTTC.

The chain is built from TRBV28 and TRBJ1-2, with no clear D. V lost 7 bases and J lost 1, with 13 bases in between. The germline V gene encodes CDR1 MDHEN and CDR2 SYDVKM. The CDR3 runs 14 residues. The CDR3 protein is CASTPGGSNYGYTF. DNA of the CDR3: TGTGCCAGCACCCCCGGCGGGAGTAACTATGGCTACACCTTC.